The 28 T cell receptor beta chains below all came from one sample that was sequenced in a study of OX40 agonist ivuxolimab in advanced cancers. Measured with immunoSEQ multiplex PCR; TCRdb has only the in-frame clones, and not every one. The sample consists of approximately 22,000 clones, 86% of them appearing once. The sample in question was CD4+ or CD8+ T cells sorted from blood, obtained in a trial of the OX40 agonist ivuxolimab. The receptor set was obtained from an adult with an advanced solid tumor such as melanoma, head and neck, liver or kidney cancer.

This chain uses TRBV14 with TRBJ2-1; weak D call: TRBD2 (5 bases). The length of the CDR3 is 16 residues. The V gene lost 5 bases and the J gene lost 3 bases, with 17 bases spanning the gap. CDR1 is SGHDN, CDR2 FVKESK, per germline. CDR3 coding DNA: TGTGCCAGCAGCGCGAACGGAGCGGTGTACTACAATGAGCAGTTCTTC. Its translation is CASSANGAVYYNEQFF.

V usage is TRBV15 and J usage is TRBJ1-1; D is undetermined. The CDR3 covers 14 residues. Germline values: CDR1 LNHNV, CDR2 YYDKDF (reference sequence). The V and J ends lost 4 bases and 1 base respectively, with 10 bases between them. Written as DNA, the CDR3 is TGTGCCACCAGCAACCCCACACCGAACACTGAAGCTTTCTTT. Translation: CATSNPTPNTEAFF.

CDR3 sequence: CASSSDRGQNTGELFF. DNA for the CDR3: TGTGCCAGCTCATCGGACAGGGGGCAGAACACCGGGGAGCTGTTTTTT. V gene TRBV18 combines with J gene TRBJ2-2; 11 bases align to TRBD1. This CDR3 is 16 amino acids long. The germline V gene encodes CDR1 KGHSH and CDR2 LQKENI. The V and J ends lost 5 bases and 1 base, in that order; junction bases with no gene match: 3.

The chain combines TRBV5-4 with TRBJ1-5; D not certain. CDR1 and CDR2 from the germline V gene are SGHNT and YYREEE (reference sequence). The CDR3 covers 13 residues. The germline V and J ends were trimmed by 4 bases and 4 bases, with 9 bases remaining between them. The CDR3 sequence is CASSPEPNQPQHF. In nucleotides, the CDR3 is TGTGCCAGCAGCCCAGAGCCTAATCAGCCCCAGCATTTT. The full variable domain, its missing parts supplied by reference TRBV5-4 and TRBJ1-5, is ETGVTQSPTHLIKTRGQQVTLRCSSQSGHNTVSWYQQALGQGPQFIFQYYREEENGRGNFPPRFSGLQFPNYSSELNVNALELDDSALYLCASSPEPNQPQHFGDGTRLSIL.

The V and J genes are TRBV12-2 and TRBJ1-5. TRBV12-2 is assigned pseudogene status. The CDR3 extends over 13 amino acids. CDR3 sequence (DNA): TGTGCAAGTCGCTTAGGACGGGATCAGCCCCAGCATTTT. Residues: CASRLGRDQPQHF.

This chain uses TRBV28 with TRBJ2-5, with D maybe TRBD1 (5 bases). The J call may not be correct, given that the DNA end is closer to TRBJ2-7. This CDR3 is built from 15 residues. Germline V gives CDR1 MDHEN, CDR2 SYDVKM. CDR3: CASRTATDRSYEQYF. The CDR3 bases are TGTGCCAGCAGAACCGCGACAGATCGGTCCTACGAGCAGTACTTC.

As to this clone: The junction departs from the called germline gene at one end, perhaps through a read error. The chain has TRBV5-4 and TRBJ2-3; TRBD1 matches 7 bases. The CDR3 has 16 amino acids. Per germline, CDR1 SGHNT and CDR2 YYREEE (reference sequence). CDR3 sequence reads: CASSPIGTESTDTQYF. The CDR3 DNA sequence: TGTGCCAGCAGCCCGATAGGGACAGAGAGCACAGATACGCAGTACTTT.

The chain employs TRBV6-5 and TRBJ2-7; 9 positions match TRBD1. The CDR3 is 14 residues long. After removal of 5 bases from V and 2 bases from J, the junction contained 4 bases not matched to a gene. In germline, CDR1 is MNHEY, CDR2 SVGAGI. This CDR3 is CASSRQGGTYEQYF. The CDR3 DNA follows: TGTGCCAGCAGTCGACAGGGGGGAACCTACGAGCAGTACTTC.

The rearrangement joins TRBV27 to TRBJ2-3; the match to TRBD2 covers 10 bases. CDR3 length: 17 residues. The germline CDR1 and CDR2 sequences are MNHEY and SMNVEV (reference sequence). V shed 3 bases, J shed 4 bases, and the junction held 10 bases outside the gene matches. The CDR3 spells CASSLSGRAYTADTQYF. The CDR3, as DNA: TGTGCCAGCAGTTTGAGCGGGAGGGCCTATACGGCAGATACGCAGTATTTT.

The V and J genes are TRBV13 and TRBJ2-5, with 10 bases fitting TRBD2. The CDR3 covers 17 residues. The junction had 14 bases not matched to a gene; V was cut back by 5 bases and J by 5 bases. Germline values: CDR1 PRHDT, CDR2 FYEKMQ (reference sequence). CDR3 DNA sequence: TGTGCCAGCAGCACCCGGACTAGCGGAGGGGGAGGGGAGACCCAGTACTTC. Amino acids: CASSTRTSGGGGETQYF.

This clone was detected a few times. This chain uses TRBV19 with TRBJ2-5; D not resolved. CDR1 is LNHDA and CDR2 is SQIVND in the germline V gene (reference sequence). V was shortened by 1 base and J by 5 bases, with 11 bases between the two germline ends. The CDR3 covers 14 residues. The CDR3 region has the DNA TGTGCCAGTAGTATAGTTAGGTCCGCGGAGACCCAGTACTTC. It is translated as CASSIVRSAETQYF.

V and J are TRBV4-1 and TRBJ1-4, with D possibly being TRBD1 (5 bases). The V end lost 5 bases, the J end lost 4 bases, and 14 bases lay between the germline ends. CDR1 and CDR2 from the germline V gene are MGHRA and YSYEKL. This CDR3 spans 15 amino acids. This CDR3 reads CASSSGTLRNEKLFF. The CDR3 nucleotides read TGCGCCAGCAGCTCCGGGACTTTGCGTAATGAAAAACTGTTTTTT.

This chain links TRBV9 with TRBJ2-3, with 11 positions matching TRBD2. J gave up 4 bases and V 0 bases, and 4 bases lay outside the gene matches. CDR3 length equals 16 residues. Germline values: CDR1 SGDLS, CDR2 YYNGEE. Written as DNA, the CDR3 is TGTGCCAGCAGCGTAGCGACTAGCGGGACTTCAGATACGCAGTATTTT. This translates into CASSVATSGTSDTQYF.

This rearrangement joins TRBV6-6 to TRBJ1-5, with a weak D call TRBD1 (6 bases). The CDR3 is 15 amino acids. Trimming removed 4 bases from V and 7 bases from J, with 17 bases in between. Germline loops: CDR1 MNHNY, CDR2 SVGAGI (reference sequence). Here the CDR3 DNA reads TGTGCCAGCAGTTGGACAACAGGGTTGGCACAGCCCCAGCATTTT. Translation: CASSWTTGLAQPQHF.

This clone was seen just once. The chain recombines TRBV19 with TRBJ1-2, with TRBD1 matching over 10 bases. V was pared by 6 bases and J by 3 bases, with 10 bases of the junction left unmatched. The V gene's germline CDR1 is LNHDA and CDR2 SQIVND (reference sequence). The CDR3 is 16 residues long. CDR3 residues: CASRTGGSEGDYGYTF. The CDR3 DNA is TGTGCCAGTAGGACAGGGGGCTCAGAGGGAGACTATGGCTACACCTTC.

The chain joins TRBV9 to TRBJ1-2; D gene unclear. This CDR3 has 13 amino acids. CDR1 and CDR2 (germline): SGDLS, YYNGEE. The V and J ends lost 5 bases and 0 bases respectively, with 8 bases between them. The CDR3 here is CASSRPANYGYTF. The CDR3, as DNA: TGTGCCAGCAGTCGACCAGCTAACTATGGCTACACCTTC. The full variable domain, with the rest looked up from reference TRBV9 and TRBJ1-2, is DSGVTQTPKHLITATGQRVTLRCSPRSGDLSVYWYQQSLDQGLQFLIQYYNGEERAKGNILERFSAQQFPDLHSELNLSSLELGDSALYFCASSRPANYGYTFGSGTRLTVV.

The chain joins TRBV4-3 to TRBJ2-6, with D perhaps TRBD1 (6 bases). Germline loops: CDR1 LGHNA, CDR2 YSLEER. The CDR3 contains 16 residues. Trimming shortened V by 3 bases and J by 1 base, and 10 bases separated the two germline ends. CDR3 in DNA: TGCGCCAGCAGCCAGGCTACAGGGTCTGGGGCCAACGTCCTGACTTTC. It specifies CASSQATGSGANVLTF.

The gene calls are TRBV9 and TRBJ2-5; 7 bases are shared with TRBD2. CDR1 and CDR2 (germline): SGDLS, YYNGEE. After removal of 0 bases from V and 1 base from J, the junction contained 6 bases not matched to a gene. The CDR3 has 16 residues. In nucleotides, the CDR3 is TGTGCCAGCAGCGTAGCGGGGCGGGGGACCCAAGAGACCCAGTACTTC. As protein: CASSVAGRGTQETQYF. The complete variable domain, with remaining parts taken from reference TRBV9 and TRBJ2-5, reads DSGVTQTPKHLITATGQRVTLRCSPRSGDLSVYWYQQSLDQGLQFLIQYYNGEERAKGNILERFSAQQFPDLHSELNLSSLELGDSALYFCASSVAGRGTQETQYFGPGTRLLVL.

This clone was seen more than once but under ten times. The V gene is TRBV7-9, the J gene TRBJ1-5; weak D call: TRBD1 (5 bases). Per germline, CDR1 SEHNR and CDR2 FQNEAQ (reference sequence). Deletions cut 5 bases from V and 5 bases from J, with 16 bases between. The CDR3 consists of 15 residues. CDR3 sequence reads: CASSPVGGIDQPQHF. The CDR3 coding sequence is TGTGCCAGCAGCCCCGTCGGGGGAATAGATCAGCCCCAGCATTTT.

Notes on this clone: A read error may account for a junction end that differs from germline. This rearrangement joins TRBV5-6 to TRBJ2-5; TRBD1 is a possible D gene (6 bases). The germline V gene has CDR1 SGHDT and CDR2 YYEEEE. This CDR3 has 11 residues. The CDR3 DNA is TGTGCCAGCAGCTTGGCAGGGGTATTTCACTTC. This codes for CASSLAGVFHF.

The CDR3 reads CASSLGFGAGKNNEQFF. As DNA, the CDR3 is TGTGCCAGCAGCCTCGGTTTTGGGGCGGGGAAAAACAATGAGCAGTTCTTC. The rearrangement joins TRBV5-4 to TRBJ2-1; TRBD2 is a possible D gene (6 bases). The CDR3 has 17 residues. Trimming removed 4 bases from V and 5 bases from J, with 22 bases in between. Germline CDR1 is SGHNT and CDR2 is YYREEE (reference sequence).

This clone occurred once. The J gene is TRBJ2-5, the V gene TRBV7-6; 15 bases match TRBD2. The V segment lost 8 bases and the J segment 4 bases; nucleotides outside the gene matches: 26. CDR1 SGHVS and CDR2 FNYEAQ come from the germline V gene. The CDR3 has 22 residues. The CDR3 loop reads CASHPQQTAPGLAGGLLETQYF. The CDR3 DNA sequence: TGTGCCAGCCACCCCCAACAGACAGCTCCGGGACTAGCGGGGGGCCTCCTAGAGACCCAGTACTTC.

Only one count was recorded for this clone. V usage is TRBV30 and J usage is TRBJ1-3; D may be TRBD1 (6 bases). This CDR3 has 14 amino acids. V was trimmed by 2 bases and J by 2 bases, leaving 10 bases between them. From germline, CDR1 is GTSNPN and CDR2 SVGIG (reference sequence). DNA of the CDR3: TGTGCCTGGAGTCAGGGGAGTCCTGGAAACACCATATATTTT. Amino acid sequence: CAWSQGSPGNTIYF.

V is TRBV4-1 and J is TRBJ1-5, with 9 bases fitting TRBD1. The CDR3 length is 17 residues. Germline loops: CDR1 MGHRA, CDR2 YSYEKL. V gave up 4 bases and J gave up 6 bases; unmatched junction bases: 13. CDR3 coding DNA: TGCGCCAGCAGCCCCCGAAGCAAACAGGGGGCTATTCAGCCCCAGCATTTT. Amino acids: CASSPRSKQGAIQPQHF.

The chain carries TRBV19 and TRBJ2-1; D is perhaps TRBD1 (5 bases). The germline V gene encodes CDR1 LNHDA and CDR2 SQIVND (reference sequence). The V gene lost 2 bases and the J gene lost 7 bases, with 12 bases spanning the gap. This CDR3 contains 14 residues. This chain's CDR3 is CASSILGVGNEQFF. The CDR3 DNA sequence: TGTGCCAGTAGTATATTAGGGGTAGGGAATGAGCAGTTCTTC.

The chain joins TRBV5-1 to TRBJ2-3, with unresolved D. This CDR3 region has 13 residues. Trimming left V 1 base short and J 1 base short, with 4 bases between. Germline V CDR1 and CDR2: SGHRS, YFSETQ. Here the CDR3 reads CASSLSGTDTQYF. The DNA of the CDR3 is TGCGCCAGCAGCTTGTCCGGCACAGATACGCAGTATTTT.

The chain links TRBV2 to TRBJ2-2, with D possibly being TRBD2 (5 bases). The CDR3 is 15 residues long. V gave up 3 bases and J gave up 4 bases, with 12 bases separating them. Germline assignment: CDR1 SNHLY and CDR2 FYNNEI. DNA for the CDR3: TGTGCCAGCAGTGATGAGGGTCGTACCACCGGGGAGCTGTTTTTT. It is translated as CASSDEGRTTGELFF.

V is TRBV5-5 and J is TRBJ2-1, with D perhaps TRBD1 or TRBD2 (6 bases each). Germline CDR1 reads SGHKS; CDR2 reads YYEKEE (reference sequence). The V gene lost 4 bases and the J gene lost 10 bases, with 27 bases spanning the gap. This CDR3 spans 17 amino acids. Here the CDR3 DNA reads TGTGCCAGCAGCCCACGTGAGGGGGAGTGGGCGGGAAACGAGCAGTTCTTC. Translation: CASSPREGEWAGNEQFF. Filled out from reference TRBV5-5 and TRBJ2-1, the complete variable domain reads DAGVTQSPTHLIKTRGQQVTLRCSPISGHKSVSWYQQVLGQGPQFIFQYYEKEERGRGNFPDRFSARQFPNYSSELNVNALLLGDSALYLCASSPREGEWAGNEQFFGPGTRLTVL.